A selection of T cell receptor beta chains follows, all from one sample in a study of monozygotic twins with inflammatory bowel disease. From its re-call of the 5' RACE reads, TCRdb lists each CDR3 protein once, without DNA. Reported are 110,000 to 150,000 distinct CDR3 sequences; the ten largest clones contain 0.95% to 1.5%. The specimen sequenced was blood. These receptors originate from a human donor with ulcerative colitis or Crohn's disease, or a healthy co-twin of an affected twin (not recorded which). Both conserved end residues are part of each CDR3.

j_gene	v_gene	CDR3aa
TRBJ2-2	TRBV14	CASSLRARTGELFF
TRBJ1-2	TRBV5-4	CASSSPGTGYYGYTF
TRBJ1-4	TRBV5-1	CASSLDRVAEKLFF
TRBJ2-1	TRBV5-1	CASSLGLAGGHNEQFF
TRBJ2-1	TRBV30	CAQGTGAVLFF
TRBJ1-1	TRBV15	CATSPGGLAEAFF
TRBJ1-2	TRBV28	CASRDSGGNYGYTF
TRBJ2-3	TRBV20-1	CSARDLLAGGGPDTQYF
TRBJ1-4	TRBV5-1	CASRRGSNEKLFF
TRBJ1-5	TRBV12-3/TRBV12-4	CASSFVSGDQPQHF
TRBJ2-7	TRBV28	CASSKTGSKYEQYF
TRBJ2-5	TRBV5-1	CASSPGQPETQYF
TRBJ1-4	TRBV7-9	CASSLLGRKGEKLFF
TRBJ1-5	TRBV15	CATSRERARNQPQHF
TRBJ2-2	TRBV5-1	CASSFTPAGGWELFF
TRBJ1-2	TRBV6-4	CASSDGRESGSYTF
TRBJ2-3	TRBV7-2	CASRLLAGGRDTQYF
TRBJ1-5	TRBV30	CAWSVMAGGFNQPQHF
TRBJ2-6	TRBV20-1	CSARPPTGGISGANVLTF
TRBJ2-3	TRBV5-1	CASSLRGPTDTQYF
TRBJ2-1	TRBV7-6	CASSPFLQDRVSNEQFF
TRBJ2-3	TRBV5-1	CASSLSAPTDTQYF
TRBJ2-1	TRBV15	CATSRERRGDYEQFF
TRBJ1-5	TRBV16	CASSQSLSRGERGQPQHF
TRBJ2-3	TRBV5-1	CASSPGQGSTDTQYF
TRBJ2-7	TRBV7-2	CASSLVGTVQGSYEQYF
TRBJ2-1	TRBV13	CASSRRGWREGSQPYNEQFF
TRBJ1-2	TRBV29-1	CSGGQDYGYTF
TRBJ2-7	TRBV7-2	CASSLSSGKPYEQYF
TRBJ2-7	TRBV5-1	CASSSGLAGNYEQYF
TRBJ2-2	TRBV9	CASSVVAGGDTGELFF
TRBJ1-5	TRBV20-1	CSALSGNSNQPQHF
TRBJ2-2	TRBV7-3	CASSPGGSNTGELFF
TRBJ2-7	TRBV4-1	CASSQDPRVVQYF
TRBJ2-1	TRBV28	CASTGLVLYEQFF
TRBJ2-6	TRBV6-1	CASSEYGTGGSGANVLTF
TRBJ1-1	TRBV7-2	CASSSSYLDTEAFF
TRBJ2-7	TRBV20-1	CSAPRPFPTSGFVEQYF
TRBJ2-1	TRBV5-1	CASSLFSNDNEQFF
TRBJ1-1	TRBV7-9	CASSPKTGDEGAFF
TRBJ2-7	TRBV7-2	CASSTPFSLDYEQYF
TRBJ2-1	TRBV3-1	CASSQVLAAWNEQFF
TRBJ2-1	TRBV5-6	CASRSSNYYNEQFF
TRBJ2-7	TRBV4-3	CASSRGTTGEQYF
TRBJ2-2	TRBV5-1	CASSSTIAGAELFF
TRBJ2-7	TRBV5-5	CASSFGLAGAYEQYF
TRBJ2-7	TRBV7-2	CASSLRTSGSDEQYF
TRBJ2-5	TRBV7-8	CASSSLAFLAGGGETQYF
TRBJ2-7	TRBV5-1	CASSLAPEYEQYF
TRBJ2-7	TRBV28	CASSRVRVLRSYEQYF
TRBJ2-1	TRBV12-3/TRBV12-4	CASSLASGRGAYNEQFF
TRBJ2-3	TRBV5-1	CASSGVAGVGTDTQYF
TRBJ2-1	TRBV5-1	CASSLADVIANNEQFF
TRBJ2-5	TRBV10-3	CAIRDQGETQYF
TRBJ2-4	TRBV15	CATSMGGDSKNIQYF
TRBJ1-4	TRBV10-3	CAISERRGREEKLFF
TRBJ2-1	TRBV5-1	CASSLGTAGEGYNEQFF
TRBJ1-3	TRBV6-5	CASSYARVSSGNTIYF
TRBJ1-4	TRBV5-1	CASSFGTAATNEKLFF
TRBJ2-3	TRBV28	CASSSPGGRTDTQYF